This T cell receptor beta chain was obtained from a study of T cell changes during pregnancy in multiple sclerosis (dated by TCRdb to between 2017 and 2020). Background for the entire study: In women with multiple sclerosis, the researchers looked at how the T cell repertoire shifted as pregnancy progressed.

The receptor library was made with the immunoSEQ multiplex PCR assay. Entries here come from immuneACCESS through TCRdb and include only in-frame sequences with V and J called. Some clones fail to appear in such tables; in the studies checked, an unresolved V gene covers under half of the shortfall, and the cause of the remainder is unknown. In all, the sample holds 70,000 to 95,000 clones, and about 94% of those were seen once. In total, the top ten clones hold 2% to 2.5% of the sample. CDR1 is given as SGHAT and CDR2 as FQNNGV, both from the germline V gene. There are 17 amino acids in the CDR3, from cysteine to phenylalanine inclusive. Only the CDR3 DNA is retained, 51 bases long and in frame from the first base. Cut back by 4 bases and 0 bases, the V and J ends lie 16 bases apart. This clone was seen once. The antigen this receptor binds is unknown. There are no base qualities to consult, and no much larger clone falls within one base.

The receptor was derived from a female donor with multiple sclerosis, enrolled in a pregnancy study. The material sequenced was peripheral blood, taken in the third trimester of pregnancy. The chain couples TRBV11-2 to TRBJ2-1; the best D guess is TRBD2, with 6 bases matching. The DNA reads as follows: TGTGCCAGCAGCTCCATTCAGGGCGGGGTCTCCTACAATGAGCAGTTCTTC. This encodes CASSSIQGGVSYNEQFF.